These 12 T cell receptor beta chains originate from one sample sequenced in a study of T-cell memory formation after mild COVID-19. One entry per CDR3 protein, called by TCRdb with MiXCR from the 5' RACE reads. The sample includes roughly 550,000 distinct CDR3 sequences, around 20% of them seen just once. Material for sequencing was PBMCs or a T cell subset sorted from them (not recorded which). All receptors derive from an adult woman who had mild COVID-19 (a few samples of this study predate the infection). Cell type and time point are not known.

This clonotype was observed a few times. The chain combines TRBV5-6 with TRBJ2-7; possible D gene TRBD2, 6 bases. Germline V gene lookup returns CDR1 SGHDT and CDR2 YYEEEE. V was pared by 3 bases and J by 2 bases, with 12 bases between. The CDR3 has 14 residues. The CDR3 is CASSWGTGPYEQYF. The DNA of the CDR3 is TGTGCCAGCAGCTGGGGGACTGGACCCTACGAGCAGTACTTC.

This clonotype has a count of ten or more. This CDR3 reads CASIRTRGTGELFF. The CDR3 DNA reads as TGCGCCTCGATTCGGACCCGCGGCACCGGGGAGCTGTTTTTT. This chain connects TRBV5-1 to TRBJ2-2; D gene unclear. The CDR3 is made up of 14 amino acids. Per germline, CDR1 SGHRS and CDR2 YFSETQ. Trimming removed 10 bases at V and 4 bases at J, with 17 bases between. Full variable domain (rest looked up from reference TRBV5-1 and TRBJ2-2): KAGVTQTPRYLIKTRGQQVTLSCSPISGHRSVSWYQQTPGQGLQFLFEYFSETQRNKGNFPGRFSGRQFSNSRSEMNVSTLELGDSALYLCASIRTRGTGELFFGEGSRLTVL.

The genes are TRBV2 and TRBJ2-1; perhaps TRBD2 as D (6 bases). Trimming took 1 base from V and 2 from J, leaving 6 bases between them. This CDR3 comprises 14 residues. The germline V gene encodes CDR1 SNHLY and CDR2 FYNNEI. The CDR3 sequence is CASSEGTTYNEQFF. CDR3 nucleotides: TGTGCCAGCAGTGAAGGGACTACCTACAATGAGCAGTTCTTC.

V gene TRBV5-1 combines with J gene TRBJ2-1, with D perhaps TRBD1 (6 bases). In germline, CDR1 is SGHRS, CDR2 YFSETQ. V was clipped by 0 bases and J by 0 bases, with 16 bases between them. The CDR3 is 18 amino acids. The CDR3 DNA follows: TGCGCCAGCAGCTTGGGGCAACTAGGGGGATACTCCTACAATGAGCAGTTCTTC. It yields the protein CASSLGQLGGYSYNEQFF.

This rearrangement joins TRBV12-3 or TRBV12-4 to TRBJ1-1, with TRBD1 as a possible D gene (6 bases). The CDR3 has 17 amino acids. V lost 3 bases, J lost 4 bases, and 21 bases lay in between. This CDR3 reads CASSFKGQGDRGTEAFF. CDR3 DNA sequence: TGTGCCAGCAGTTTTAAGGGACAAGGGGATAGGGGCACTGAAGCTTTCTTT.

V gene TRBV7-3 combines with J gene TRBJ2-5; 13 bases match TRBD2. In germline, CDR1 is SGHTA, CDR2 FQGTGA. This CDR3 comprises 16 residues. Trimming at V came to 4 bases and at J to 4 bases, leaving 6 bases not matched to a gene. CDR3 sequence: CASSSGGLAGSETQYF. In nucleotides, the CDR3 is TGTGCCAGCAGCTCAGGGGGACTAGCGGGATCAGAGACCCAGTACTTC.

This clonotype was seen a handful of times. The genes are TRBV4-2 and TRBJ2-3; the D gene is possibly TRBD2 (5 bases). The V gene lost 3 bases and the J gene lost 4 bases, with 14 bases spanning the gap. The germline V gene encodes CDR1 LGHNA and CDR2 YNFKEQ. This CDR3 is built from 15 residues. This chain's CDR3 is CASSQAGGSADTQYF. In DNA, the CDR3 is TGTGCCAGCAGCCAGGCGGGTGGGAGCGCAGATACGCAGTATTTT.

This clonotype has ten or more counts. The J gene is TRBJ1-5, the V gene TRBV20-1; a possible D gene is TRBD1 (5 bases). Germline loops: CDR1 DFQATT, CDR2 SNEGSKA (reference sequence). V lost 6 bases, J lost 1 base, and 10 bases lay in between. The CDR3 extends over 13 amino acids. CDR3 residues: CSASRDSNQPQHF. CDR3 nucleotide sequence: TGCAGTGCCTCTCGGGACAGCAATCAGCCCCAGCATTTT.

This clonotype has more than one count but fewer than ten. The genes are TRBV15 and TRBJ2-1; TRBD2 matches 7 bases. The trim removed 3 bases at V and 0 bases at J, leaving 11 bases unmatched. The CDR3 length is 18 residues. Germline V gene lookup returns CDR1 LNHNV and CDR2 YYDKDF (reference sequence). The CDR3 protein is CATSSRDYNPSSYNEQFF. CDR3 DNA: TGTGCCACCAGCAGCCGGGACTATAACCCCAGCTCCTACAATGAGCAGTTCTTC.

This clonotype was detected only a few times. The chain employs TRBV4-1 and TRBJ1-1; TRBD1 matches at 11 bases. This CDR3 has 18 residues. CDR1 and CDR2 from the germline V gene are MGHRA and YSYEKL. V lost 3 bases to trimming and J lost 7 bases; unmatched junction nucleotides: 16. CDR3 sequence: CASSQRGTGGPSAGEAFF. The CDR3, as DNA: TGCGCCAGCAGCCAGAGAGGGACAGGGGGTCCGTCGGCCGGTGAAGCTTTCTTT.

The rearrangement joins TRBV9 to TRBJ1-1; a possible D gene is TRBD1 (5 bases). V lost 0 bases and J 7 bases, leaving 13 bases between the germline ends. CDR3 size: 14 residues. Looked up from germline, CDR1 is SGDLS and CDR2 is YYNGEE. CDR3: CASSVEWRGDEAFF. The CDR3 coding sequence is TGTGCCAGCAGCGTAGAGTGGAGAGGGGATGAAGCTTTCTTT.

This clonotype was seen more than once but under ten times. V is TRBV30 and J is TRBJ2-7; possibly TRBD1 for D (6 bases). This CDR3 spans 13 amino acids. Looked up from germline, CDR1 is GTSNPN and CDR2 is SVGIG (reference sequence). Trimming removed 2 bases from V and 2 bases from J, with 10 bases in between. CDR3 in amino acids: CAWSQGPTYEQYF. The CDR3 DNA reads TGTGCCTGGAGTCAGGGGCCAACCTACGAGCAGTACTTC.